The 19 T cell receptor beta chains given below trace back to one sample, sequenced in a study of early T cells in non-severe SARS-CoV-2 infection. Each CDR3 protein gets one entry after TCRdb re-called the 5' RACE reads with MiXCR. The data hold 30,000 to 45,000 distinct CDR3 sequences, with roughly 9.9% observed a single time. Sequencing was performed on whole blood. All receptors come from an adult who was a healthcare worker with PCR-confirmed SARS-CoV-2 infection or an uninfected control (not recorded which).

This clonotype was seen repeatedly, ten times or more. The V gene is TRBV2, the J gene TRBJ1-5; D is unclear. Trimming cost V 6 bases and J 7 bases, with 10 bases left between them. Germline V lookup: CDR1 SNHLY, CDR2 FYNNEI. The CDR3 has 12 residues. The DNA of the CDR3 is TGTGCCAGCAGGAGGGAGCCCCAGCCCCAGCATTTT. Encoded protein: CASRREPQPQHF.

This clonotype was counted at least ten times. The chain employs TRBV6-2 or TRBV6-3 and TRBJ1-5, with a weak D call TRBD1 (6 bases). V was pared by 6 bases and J by 1 base, with 16 bases between. The CDR3 is made up of 16 amino acids. From germline, CDR1 is MNHEY and CDR2 SVGEGT. The CDR3 DNA is TGTGCCAGCAGCCCACTCGGGGGCCTGAGCAATCAGCCCCAGCATTTT. Its translation is CASSPLGGLSNQPQHF.

The chain combines TRBV25-1 with TRBJ2-7; TRBD1 aligns across 10 bases. V lost 1 base to trimming and J lost 4 bases; unmatched junction nucleotides: 4. The CDR3 totals 15 residues. CDR1 and CDR2 from the germline V gene are MGHDK and SYGVNS. The CDR3 DNA is TGTGCCAGCAGTGAATCGACAGGGGGCAGGTACGAGCAGTACTTC. Amino acid sequence: CASSESTGGRYEQYF.

There are many counts of this clonotype. In nucleotides, the CDR3 is TGTGCCAGCAGTTTAGAAAGGGTTGCCGGGGAGCTGTTTTTT. Its protein product is CASSLERVAGELFF. The V and J genes are TRBV12-3 or TRBV12-4 and TRBJ2-2; D ambiguous. The CDR3 runs 14 residues. The ends were cut back, 1 base at V and 6 bases at J, with 9 bases in the middle.

By share, this clonotype counts as medium-sized. V gene TRBV6-4 combines with J gene TRBJ2-1; 9 positions match TRBD2. Per germline, CDR1 MRHNA and CDR2 SNTAGT. J gave up 4 bases and V 0 bases, and 4 bases lay outside the gene matches. The CDR3 runs to 16 residues. CDR3 in amino acids: CASSDSGGGDYNEQFF. CDR3 DNA: TGTGCCAGCAGTGACTCGGGCGGGGGGGATTACAATGAGCAGTTCTTC.

This clonotype qualifies as medium-sized. The chain has TRBV27 and TRBJ1-1, with D possibly being TRBD1 (5 bases). V lost 4 bases, J lost 6 bases, and 12 bases lay in between. Germline lookup yields CDR1 MNHEY and CDR2 SMNVEV (reference sequence). The CDR3 is made up of 13 amino acids. The CDR3 reads CASSWAGRSEAFF. The CDR3 DNA reads as TGTGCCAGCAGTTGGGCGGGGCGATCTGAAGCTTTCTTT.

There are a few counts of this clonotype. The rearrangement joins TRBV4-3 to TRBJ1-2; TRBD1 matches at 7 bases. Germline CDR1 and CDR2: LGHNA and YSLEER. The CDR3 spans 15 residues. With 1 base clipped from V and 6 bases from J, the junction kept 8 bases outside the gene matches. CDR3 nucleotides: TGCGCCAGCAGCCAAGGTTCTGCAGGGGGAGATGGCTACACCTTC. Translating gives CASSQGSAGGDGYTF.

The chain uses TRBV5-1 and TRBJ2-3; D unclear. Trimming cost V 0 bases and J 2 bases, with 13 bases left between them. CDR1 is SGHRS and CDR2 is YFSETQ in the germline V gene. The CDR3 is 16 residues long. The CDR3 loop is CASSLEGSLTTDTQYF. CDR3 coding DNA: TGCGCCAGCAGCTTGGAAGGATCCTTGACCACAGATACGCAGTATTTT.

This clonotype has a count of ten or more. This sequence joins TRBV9 and TRBJ1-4; 7 bases align to TRBD1. The CDR3 sequence is 14 residues long. V trimming: 4 bases; J trimming: 7 bases; junction bases outside the gene matches: 7. Per germline, CDR1 SGDLS and CDR2 YYNGEE. The CDR3 coding sequence is TGTGCCAGCAGCCGGACAGGACCAGCTGAAAAACTGTTTTTT. Amino acids: CASSRTGPAEKLFF.

In this sample, this clonotype turned up many times. This chain links TRBV6-5 with TRBJ2-7; 11 bases agree with TRBD2. This CDR3 is built from 17 residues. Germline V gives CDR1 MNHEY, CDR2 SVGAGI. The V and J ends lost 5 bases and 7 bases, in that order; junction bases with no gene match: 16. CDR3 protein: CASSPSSGGNYVREQYF. The DNA for the CDR3 is TGTGCCAGCAGTCCTTCTAGCGGGGGGAATTACGTTAGGGAGCAGTACTTC.

This clonotype has more than one count but fewer than ten. The chain uses TRBV7-9 and TRBJ2-1, with D maybe TRBD1 (6 bases). The CDR3 is made up of 13 amino acids. Germline V gene sequence: CDR1 SEHNR, CDR2 FQNEAQ (reference sequence). Between the trimmed V and J ends, which lost 3 bases and 10 bases, there was a span of 13 bases. The CDR3: CASSLGALFEQFF. The DNA of the CDR3 is TGTGCCAGCAGCTTGGGGGCCCTTTTCGAGCAGTTCTTC.

The CDR3 protein is CASSLGGQGRAFF. The CDR3 coding sequence is TGTGCCAGCAGCTTGGGGGGACAGGGCAGGGCTTTCTTT. The V and J genes are TRBV7-2 and TRBJ1-1; 9 bases line up with TRBD1. V lost 3 bases to trimming and J lost 11 bases; unmatched junction nucleotides: 7. Germline V gene lookup returns CDR1 SGHTA and CDR2 FQGNSA. This CDR3 is built from 13 residues.

This clonotype was picked up many times. The chain links TRBV7-2 to TRBJ2-7; TRBD2 might be the D (5 bases). This CDR3 spans 12 amino acids. Germline V lookup: CDR1 SGHTA, CDR2 FQGNSA. The V and J ends lost 5 bases and 3 bases respectively, with 8 bases between them. The CDR3 coding sequence is TGTGCCAGCAGCCATGGGAGCTACGAGCAGTACTTC. Translating it yields CASSHGSYEQYF.

About this clonotype: A clone one base away is much larger, so this may be a read error. J is TRBJ2-5 and V is TRBV6-6; D possibly uses TRBD1 or TRBD2 (5 bases each). Germline V gene lookup returns CDR1 MNHNY and CDR2 SVGAGI (reference sequence). The CDR3 is made up of 17 amino acids. For the CDR3, the DNA is TGTGTCAGCAGTAACCGGGACGGGACCCCCCACCAAGAGACCCAGTACTTC. Translating it yields CVSSNRDGTPHQETQYF.

Ten or more counts support this clonotype. This chain links TRBV20-1 with TRBJ2-7, with 8 bases aligning to TRBD2. V shed 6 bases and J 6 bases; nucleotides not matched to a gene: 13. This CDR3 is built from 14 residues. The V gene's germline CDR1 is DFQATT and CDR2 SNEGSKA (reference sequence). The CDR3 region is CSAYSGTRAAEQYF. CDR3 DNA: TGCAGTGCCTATAGCGGGACCCGGGCGGCCGAGCAGTACTTC.

This clonotype occurred a few times. The chain combines TRBV14 with TRBJ2-2; 7 bases match TRBD1. The CDR3 consists of 14 residues. J gave up 3 bases and V 4 bases, and 2 bases lay outside the gene matches. Germline CDR1 SGHDN, CDR2 FVKESK. This CDR3 is CASSRQGDTGELFF. The CDR3 DNA follows: TGTGCCAGCAGCCGACAGGGCGACACCGGGGAGCTGTTTTTT.

The chain combines TRBV6-6 with TRBJ1-5, with D unclear. This CDR3 has 14 amino acids. Germline V gene sequence: CDR1 MNHNY, CDR2 SVGAGI (reference sequence). The V gene lost 6 bases and the J gene lost 2 bases, with 11 bases spanning the gap. The CDR3 spells CASSPTTGNQPQHF. The CDR3 DNA follows: TGTGCCAGCAGCCCAACAACGGGCAATCAGCCCCAGCATTTT.

This clonotype was seen at least ten times. The chain couples TRBV7-9 to TRBJ1-5; D is unclear. Trimming removed 1 base at V and 2 bases at J, with 0 bases between. There are 12 residues in the CDR3. The V gene's germline CDR1 is SEHNR and CDR2 FQNEAQ (reference sequence). The CDR3 DNA is TGTGCCAGCAGCTTAGGCAATCAGCCCCAGCATTTT. Protein: CASSLGNQPQHF.

At least ten counts were recorded for this clonotype. The chain has TRBV20-1 and TRBJ2-7; unclear D gene. V gave up 0 bases and J gave up 3 bases, with 18 bases separating them. Germline V gene lookup returns CDR1 DFQATT and CDR2 SNEGSKA (reference sequence). This CDR3 has 16 amino acids. CDR3 loop: CSARDRVTADLYEQYF. The CDR3 coding sequence is TGCAGTGCTAGAGACCGAGTGACCGCCGACCTCTACGAGCAGTACTTC.